The text below deals with one T cell receptor (beta chain). What antigen it recognizes has not been identified. No qualities accompany the bases; no much larger clone lies one base away. Other DNA sequences in this specimen translate into the identical CDR3. This specimen's time point label, per the study, means: baseline before oral tofacitinib. Lesional scalp punch biopsies and peripheral blood were obtained from alopecia areata patients. After PBMCs were isolated by density centrifugation and stained for CD3, CD4 and CD8, a FACSAria was used to sort CD4+ and CD8+ T cells. The data were obtained in a study of CD8+ T cells in alopecia areata (dated by TCRdb to the late 2010s). Background on the whole study: Treated patients were enrolled in an open-label pilot trial of oral tofacitinib, 5 to 10 mg twice daily, for moderate-to-severe alopecia areata. Scalp clonality was compared among normal scalp (n=4), patchy alopecia areata scalp (n=8), and alopecia totalis/universalis scalp (n=8). Patients on tofacitinib were biopsied at baseline and after 4 and 24 weeks of treatment, and several of the patients also had a later scalp biopsy. Patients stayed on tofacitinib for 6 to 18 months and then had 6 months of follow-up off drug so that delayed response and recurrence could be assessed. The RNA source kit depended on sample type: the PAXgene miRNA kit for fixed scalp, the miRNeasy kit for PBMCs, and the RNeasy kit for mouse skin. immunoSEQ multiplex PCR using 35 Vbeta forward primers and 13 Jbeta reverse primers was used to amplify TCRbeta CDR3 regions. High-throughput TCRbeta sequencing was used to examine T cell clonal expansion in alopecia areata in both the C3H/HeJ mouse model and human patients. On the human side, TCRbeta sequencing was run on scalp tissue and on sorted CD4+ and CD8+ peripheral blood T cells from healthy controls and from alopecia areata patients with either patchy or totalis/universalis disease.

Libraries were made using the immunoSEQ multiplex PCR assay. To provide template for TCR sequencing, every sample had RNA extracted and reverse transcribed into cDNA. SuperScript III was used to make first-strand cDNA, primed with a 2:1 mix of oligo-dT and random hexamers. Amplification bias was assessed with a synthetic immune receptor repertoire, and residual bias was removed computationally. In the source study's methods: Raw reads were preprocessed to remove errors, and CDR3 was defined by IMGT conventions from the conserved cysteine to phenylalanine. Clonality was calculated as 1 minus Shannon entropy normalized by log2 of the number of productive unique TCRs. CD4 or CD8 identity of scalp clones was inferred by cross-referencing scalp TCRbeta sequences with sorted blood CD4 and CD8 repertoires. The table comes from immuneACCESS by way of TCRdb, which keeps in-frame sequences with V and J called. Part of the clones is missing from these tables; in studies checked, under half for an unresolved V gene and the rest for unknown reasons. D and trimming come from the DNA, and the V and J calls and clone size come from that table. This sample has some 130,000 clones in its table, and roughly three fifths of those were observed once. 4.5% of the sample belongs to the ten largest clones.

Trimming leaves V shorter by 2 bases and J shorter by 4 bases, with the junction holding 0 bases beyond the gene matches. As encoded in the germline V gene, CDR1 is SGHTA while CDR2 is FQGTGA. The CDR3 runs 13 amino acids, cysteine and phenylalanine included. Only CDR3 DNA is held: 39 bases, read in frame from base 1. The full study reports these points: Compared with normal scalp, lesional scalp had higher clonality and more expanded CD8+ clones, particularly in alopecia totalis/universalis, a pattern that suggests antigenic drive. Shared TCR sequences between patients were less evident than in mice, which may be partly attributable to HLA diversity in the patient population. Unlike mouse skin, where gammadelta T cells dominate, normal human skin contains resident alphabeta T cells that get sequenced too, which complicates analysis of the scalp TCR repertoire.

The sample consisted of CD4+ T cells sorted from blood, taken at week 0. The rearrangement joined TRBV7-3 to TRBJ2-3, with TRBD1 matching 7 junction bases. The sequence was obtained from a human donor with alopecia areata. The DNA sequence follows: TGTGCCAGCAGCTTACAGGGGGCAGATACGCAGTATTTT. Its protein product is CASSLQGADTQYF.